This T cell receptor (beta chain) originates from a study of long-term antiretroviral therapy in people with HIV. Study conclusions and caveats: Post-ART samples showed increased diversity that remained below transplant donor control levels. Clones that had undergone expansion before ART dominated the repertoire at all time points.

J gave up 9 bases and V 1 base, and 8 bases lay outside the gene matches. This CDR3 contains 15 residues. Per germline, CDR1 MNHNS and CDR2 SASEGT. This clone came up a few times. Antigen specificity is unknown. Sequencing used immunoSEQ v3.0 at survey level. It was roughly 40,000-55,000 T-cell genomes per sample that sequencing targeted. Here immunoSEQ multiplex PCR was the method, and the copy in TCRdb shows in-frame clones only, minus some. The table shows some 16,000 clones, with roughly 85% occurring only once. Each HIV participant was treated in the United States. This sequence joins TRBV6-1 and TRBJ1-5; 8 nucleotides align to TRBD1. Sequencing used unsorted PBMCs, obtained 0.5 years after starting antiretroviral therapy. The sequence was collected from a woman aged 40 to 50 with HIV. The CDR3 DNA is TGTGCCAGCAGTGAAGGAGGACAGGGATCCCGGCCCCAGCATTTT. Residues: CASSEGGQGSRPQHF.